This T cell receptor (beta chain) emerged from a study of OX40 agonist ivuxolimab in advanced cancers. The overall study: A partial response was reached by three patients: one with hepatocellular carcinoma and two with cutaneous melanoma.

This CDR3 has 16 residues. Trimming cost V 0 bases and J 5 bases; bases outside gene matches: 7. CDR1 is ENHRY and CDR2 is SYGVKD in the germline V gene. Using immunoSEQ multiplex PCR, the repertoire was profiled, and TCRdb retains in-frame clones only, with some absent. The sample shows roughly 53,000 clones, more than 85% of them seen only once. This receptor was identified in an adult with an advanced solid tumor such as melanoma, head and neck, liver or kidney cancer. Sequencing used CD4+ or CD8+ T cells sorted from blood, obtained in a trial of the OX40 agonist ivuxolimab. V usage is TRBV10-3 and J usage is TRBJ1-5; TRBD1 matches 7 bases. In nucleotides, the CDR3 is TGTGCCATCAGTGAGTCTATAGGGGGCGGGGATCAGCCCCAGCATTTT. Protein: CAISESIGGGDQPQHF.